The clone carrying this T cell receptor beta chain was found a few times. Library preparation (for TCRbeta) was performed with unique molecular identifiers. A single record per CDR3 protein comes from TCRdb applying MiXCR to the PCR reads. The repertoire holds roughly 300,000 distinct CDR3 sequences, 9.9% seen once, with about 9.4% in the top ten. This specimen belongs to a study of T-cell reconstitution after alpha-beta-depleted transplantation in children. The V gene lost 6 bases and the J gene lost 4 bases, with 21 bases spanning the gap. The CDR3 is made up of 16 amino acids. Germline V gene data show CDR1 as MNHNS and CDR2 as SASEGT.

This chain uses TRBV6-1 with TRBJ1-1, with a possible D match to TRBD1 (5 bases). The specimen comprised PBMCs from the stem cell graft donor, sampled from the stem cell graft. This sequence was found in a human donor who donated a stem cell graft to a child with SCID. The CDR3 protein is CASREIVTFQGTEAFF. The CDR3 bases are TGTGCCAGCAGGGAAATAGTTACCTTCCAGGGCACTGAAGCTTTCTTT.